Listed below are T cell receptor beta chains from one sample, sequenced in a study of identical twins. TCRdb processed the 5' RACE reads anew with MiXCR; each CDR3 protein has one entry. Of 1.5 million to 2 million distinct CDR3 sequences in the sample, about 32% were seen once. The material sequenced was cord blood. These receptors came from a newborn girl in good health. CDR3s include the opening cysteine and the closing phenylalanine or tryptophan. A D gene is named only where the DNA matches it firmly. Size is omitted from some rows. Given values are once, few, many or a class for expanded clones.

v_gene	j_gene	abundance	d_gene	CDR3nt	CDR3aa
TRBV24-1	TRBJ1-5	.	.	TGTGCCACCAGTGATCGAACAGGGCCGAATCAGCCCCAGCATTTT	CATSDRTGPNQPQHF
TRBV6-6	TRBJ1-2	.	TRBD1	TGTGCCAGCAGTTACACAGGGGGGGACTATGGCTACACCTTC	CASSYTGGDYGYTF
TRBV2	TRBJ2-7	many	.	TGTGCCACCATCCCGGGTTTGGCGGGACTGACCTACGAGCAGTACTTC	CATIPGLAGLTYEQYF
TRBV12-3/TRBV12-4	TRBJ2-7	.	TRBD2	TGTGCCAGCAGGGGCGGGGGGCCGGGTTTCTACAATGAGCAGTACTTC	CASRGGGPGFYNEQYF
TRBV6-1	TRBJ2-5	.	TRBD2	TGTGCCAGCAGGGCGGACACGGCCGCGGGAGCTTGGGACTACAATGAGCAGTACTTC	CASRADTAAGAWDYNEQYF
TRBV6-2/TRBV6-3	TRBJ1-2	few	TRBD1	TGTGCCAGCAGTTTAATGGGAACAGGGGGCGCCTCCGGCTACACCTTC	CASSLMGTGGASGYTF
TRBV20-1	TRBJ2-1	few	.	TGCAGTGTTCTTCCGCCCAGCTCCTACAATGAGCAGTTCTTC	CSVLPPSSYNEQFF
TRBV20-1	TRBJ2-5	.	TRBD2	TGCAGTGCTAGAGCAACCGGACTAGCGGGTCTTTTCTTC	CSARATGLAGLFF
TRBV6-5	TRBJ1-6	.	.	TGTGCCAGCAGTTACTTAGGGGTAGGGGATAATTCACCCCTCCACTTT	CASSYLGVGDNSPLHF
TRBV4-2	TRBJ1-4	.	TRBD1	TGTGCCAGCAGCCAAGACAGGACAGGTGGAAAACTGTTTTTT	CASSQDRTGGKLFF
TRBV20-1	TRBJ2-3	many	TRBD1	TGCAGTGCTAGAGATCCCGACAGGGGCACAGATACGCAGTATTTT	CSARDPDRGTDTQYF
TRBV7-9	TRBJ2-5	.	.	TGTGCCAGCAGCTTAGACGGGTCAAAGACCCAGTACTTC	CASSLDGSKTQYF
TRBV20-1	TRBJ1-2	few	.	TGCAGAACCAGGGGAACGGACTATGGCTACACCTTC	CRTRGTDYGYTF
TRBV3-1	TRBJ2-1	.	.	TGTGCCAGCAGCCAAGCTGGGCGTGGGTTCTTC	CASSQAGRGFF
TRBV20-1	TRBJ2-7	many	TRBD2	TGCAGTGCTTATAGCGGGATGGGCGACGAGCAGTACTTC	CSAYSGMGDEQYF
TRBV2	TRBJ2-1	few	.	TGTGCCAGCAAGGACGGCTCCTACAATGAGCAGTTCTTC	CASKDGSYNEQFF
TRBV10-3	TRBJ2-1	many	TRBD2	TGTGCCATCAGTGAGCCAAAAGAACCTAGCGGAGTATCCTACAATGAGCAGTTCTTC	CAISEPKEPSGVSYNEQFF